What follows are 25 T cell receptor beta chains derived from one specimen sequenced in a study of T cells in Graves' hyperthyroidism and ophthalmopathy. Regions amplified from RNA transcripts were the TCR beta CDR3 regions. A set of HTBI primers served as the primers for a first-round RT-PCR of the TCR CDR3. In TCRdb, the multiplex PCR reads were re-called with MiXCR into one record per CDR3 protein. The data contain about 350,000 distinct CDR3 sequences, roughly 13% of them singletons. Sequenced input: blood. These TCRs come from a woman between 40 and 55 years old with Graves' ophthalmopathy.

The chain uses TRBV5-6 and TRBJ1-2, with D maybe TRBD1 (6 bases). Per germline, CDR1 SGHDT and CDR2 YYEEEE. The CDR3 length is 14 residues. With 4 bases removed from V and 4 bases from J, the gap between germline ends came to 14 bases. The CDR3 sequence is CASSPPGRGYGYTF. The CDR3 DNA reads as TGTGCCAGCAGCCCTCCGGGCAGGGGCTATGGCTACACCTTC.

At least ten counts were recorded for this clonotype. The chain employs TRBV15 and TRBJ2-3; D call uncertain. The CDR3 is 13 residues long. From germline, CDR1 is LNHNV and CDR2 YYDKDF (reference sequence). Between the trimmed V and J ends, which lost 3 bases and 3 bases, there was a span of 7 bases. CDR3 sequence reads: CATSSKPTDTQYF. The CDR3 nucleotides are TGTGCCACCAGCAGCAAGCCTACAGATACGCAGTATTTT.

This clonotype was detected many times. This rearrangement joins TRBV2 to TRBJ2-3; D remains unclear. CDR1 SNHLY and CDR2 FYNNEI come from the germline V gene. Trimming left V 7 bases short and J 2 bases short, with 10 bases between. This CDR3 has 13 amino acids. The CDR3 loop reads CASNADHTDTQYF. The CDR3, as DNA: TGTGCCAGCAACGCCGATCACACAGATACGCAGTATTTT.

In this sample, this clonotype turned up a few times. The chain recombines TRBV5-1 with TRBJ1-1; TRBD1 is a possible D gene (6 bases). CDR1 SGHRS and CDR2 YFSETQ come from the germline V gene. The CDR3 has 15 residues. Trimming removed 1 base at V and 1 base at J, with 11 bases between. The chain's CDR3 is CASSLSGATNTEAFF. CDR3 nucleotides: TGCGCCAGCAGCTTGTCGGGGGCGACGAACACTGAAGCTTTCTTT.

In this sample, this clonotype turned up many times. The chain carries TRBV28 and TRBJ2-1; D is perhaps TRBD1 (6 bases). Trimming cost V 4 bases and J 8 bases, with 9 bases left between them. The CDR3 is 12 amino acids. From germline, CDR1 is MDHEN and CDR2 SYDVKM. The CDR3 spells CASSYQGYEQFF. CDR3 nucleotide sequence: TGTGCCAGCAGTTACCAGGGGTATGAGCAGTTCTTC.

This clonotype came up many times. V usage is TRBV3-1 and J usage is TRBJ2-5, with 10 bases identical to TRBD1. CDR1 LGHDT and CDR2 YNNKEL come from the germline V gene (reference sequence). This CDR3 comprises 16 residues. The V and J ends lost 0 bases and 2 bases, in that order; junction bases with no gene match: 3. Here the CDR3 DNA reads TGTGCCAGCAGCCAAGACCTGGGACAGGGGCAAGAGACCCAGTACTTC. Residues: CASSQDLGQGQETQYF.

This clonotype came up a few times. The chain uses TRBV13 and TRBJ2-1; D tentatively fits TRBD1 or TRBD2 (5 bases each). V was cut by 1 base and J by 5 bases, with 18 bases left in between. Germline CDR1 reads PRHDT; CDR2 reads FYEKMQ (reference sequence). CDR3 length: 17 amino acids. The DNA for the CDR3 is TGTGCCAGCAGCTTAGAGTACATGTGGGGGAACAACAATGAGCAGTTCTTC. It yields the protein CASSLEYMWGNNNEQFF.

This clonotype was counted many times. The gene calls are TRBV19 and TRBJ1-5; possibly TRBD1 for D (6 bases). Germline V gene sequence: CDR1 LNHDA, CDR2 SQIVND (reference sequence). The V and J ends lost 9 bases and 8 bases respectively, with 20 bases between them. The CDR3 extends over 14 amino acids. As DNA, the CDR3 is TGTGCCAGCCTCGAACAGGGAATCGATAAGCCCCAGCATTTT. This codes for CASLEQGIDKPQHF.

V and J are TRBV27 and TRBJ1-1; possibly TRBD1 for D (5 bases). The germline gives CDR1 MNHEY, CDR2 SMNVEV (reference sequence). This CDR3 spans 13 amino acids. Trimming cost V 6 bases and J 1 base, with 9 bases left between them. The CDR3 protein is CASRGGGNTEAFF. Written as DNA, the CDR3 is TGTGCCAGCAGGGGGGGAGGGAACACTGAAGCTTTCTTT.

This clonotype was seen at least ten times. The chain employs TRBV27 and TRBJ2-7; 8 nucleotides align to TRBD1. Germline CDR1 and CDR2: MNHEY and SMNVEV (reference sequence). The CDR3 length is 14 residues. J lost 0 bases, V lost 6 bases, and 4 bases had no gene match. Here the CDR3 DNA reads TGTGCCAGCAGCTGGGACAGGATCTCCTACGAGCAGTACTTC. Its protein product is CASSWDRISYEQYF.

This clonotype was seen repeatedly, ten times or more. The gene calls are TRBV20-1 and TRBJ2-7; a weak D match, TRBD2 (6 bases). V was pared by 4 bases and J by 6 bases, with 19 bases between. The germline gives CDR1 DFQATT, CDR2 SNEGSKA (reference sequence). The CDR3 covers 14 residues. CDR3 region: CSATPSDGSREQYF. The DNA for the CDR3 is TGCAGTGCTACGCCTAGCGACGGCTCTCGCGAGCAGTACTTC.

This CDR3 is CASRPVTGDQPQHF. CDR3 sequence (DNA): TGTGCCAGCAGGCCAGTAACAGGGGATCAGCCCCAGCATTTT. The chain joins TRBV2 to TRBJ1-5; TRBD1 matches 7 bases. Germline lookup yields CDR1 SNHLY and CDR2 FYNNEI. V lost 6 bases to trimming and J lost 5 bases; unmatched junction nucleotides: 7. The length of the CDR3 is 14 residues.

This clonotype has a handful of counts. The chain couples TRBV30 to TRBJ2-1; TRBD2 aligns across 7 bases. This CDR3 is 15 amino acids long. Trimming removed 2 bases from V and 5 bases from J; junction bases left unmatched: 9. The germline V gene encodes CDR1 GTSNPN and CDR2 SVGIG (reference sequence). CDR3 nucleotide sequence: TGTGCCTGGAGTAACCTAGCGGAGGGAAACAATGAGCAGTTCTTC. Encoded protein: CAWSNLAEGNNEQFF.

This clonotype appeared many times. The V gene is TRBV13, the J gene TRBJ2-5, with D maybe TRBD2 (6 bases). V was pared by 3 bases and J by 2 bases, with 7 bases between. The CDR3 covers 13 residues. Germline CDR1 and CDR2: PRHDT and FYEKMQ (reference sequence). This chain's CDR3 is CASSLEGQETQYF. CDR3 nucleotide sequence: TGTGCCAGCAGCTTGGAGGGTCAAGAGACCCAGTACTTC. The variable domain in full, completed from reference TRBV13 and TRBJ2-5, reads AAGVIQSPRHLIKEKRETATLKCYPIPRHDTVYWYQQGPGQDPQFLISFYEKMQSDKGSIPDRFSAQQFSDYHSELNMSSLELGDSALYFCASSLEGQETQYFGPGTRLLVL.

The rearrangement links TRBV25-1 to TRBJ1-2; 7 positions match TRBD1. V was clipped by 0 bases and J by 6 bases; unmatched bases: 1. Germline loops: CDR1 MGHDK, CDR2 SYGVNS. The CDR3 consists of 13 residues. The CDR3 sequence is CASSEYTGDGYTF. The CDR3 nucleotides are TGTGCCAGCAGTGAATACACAGGGGATGGCTACACCTTC.

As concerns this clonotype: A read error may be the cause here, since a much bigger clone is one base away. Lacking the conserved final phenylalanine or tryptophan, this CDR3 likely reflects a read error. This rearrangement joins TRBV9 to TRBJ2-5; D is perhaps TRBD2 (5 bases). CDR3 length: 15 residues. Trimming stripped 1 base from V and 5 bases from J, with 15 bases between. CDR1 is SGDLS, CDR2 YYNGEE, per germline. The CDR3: CASSVSERSWETQYL. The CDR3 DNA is TGTGCCAGCAGCGTAAGTGAGCGGTCCTGGGAGACCCAGTACCTC.

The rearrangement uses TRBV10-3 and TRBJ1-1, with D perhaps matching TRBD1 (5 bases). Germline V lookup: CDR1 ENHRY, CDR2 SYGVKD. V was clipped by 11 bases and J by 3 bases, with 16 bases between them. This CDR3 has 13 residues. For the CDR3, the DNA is TGTGCCGCATCCAGGGAATCGGACACTGAAGCTTTCTTT. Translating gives CAASRESDTEAFF.

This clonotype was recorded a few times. The CDR3 DNA reads TGTGCCTGGACTGGCGACTACCCAAGCGGGAGGGGCAGGAACAATGAGCAGTTCTTC. Its translation is CAWTGDYPSGRGRNNEQFF. This sequence joins TRBV30 and TRBJ2-1; 10 positions match TRBD2. The germline CDR1 and CDR2 sequences are GTSNPN and SVGIG (reference sequence). This CDR3 has 19 amino acids. Germline trimming cut 4 bases from V and 5 bases from J; bases unmatched to any gene: 20.

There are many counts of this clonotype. The CDR3 is CASTQGAGELFF. CDR3 nucleotide sequence: TGTGCCAGTACCCAGGGAGCCGGGGAGCTGTTTTTT. The chain carries TRBV19 and TRBJ2-2, with D perhaps TRBD1 or TRBD2 (5 bases each). The V gene's germline CDR1 is LNHDA and CDR2 SQIVND (reference sequence). The CDR3 has 12 residues. Trimming removed 7 bases from V and 6 bases from J, with 9 bases in between.

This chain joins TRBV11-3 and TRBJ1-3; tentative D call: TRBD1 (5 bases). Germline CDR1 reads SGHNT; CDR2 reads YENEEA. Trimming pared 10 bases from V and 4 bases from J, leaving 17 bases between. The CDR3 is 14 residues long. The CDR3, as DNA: TGTGCCACCTCCGTGGTGGGACCCGGAAACACCATATATTTT. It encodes CATSVVGPGNTIYF. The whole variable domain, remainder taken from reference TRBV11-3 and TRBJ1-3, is EAGVVQSPRYKIIEKKQPVAFWCNPISGHNTLYWYLQNLGQGPELLIRYENEEAVDDSQLPKDRFSAERLKGVDSTLKIQPAELGDSAVYLCATSVVGPGNTIYFGEGSWLTVV.

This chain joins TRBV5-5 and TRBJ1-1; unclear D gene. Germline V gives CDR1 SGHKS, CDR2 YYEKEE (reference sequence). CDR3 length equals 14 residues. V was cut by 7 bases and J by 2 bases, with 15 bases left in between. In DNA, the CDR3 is TGTGCCAGCGAGCTTTCAGCAGTCAACACTGAAGCTTTCTTT. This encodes CASELSAVNTEAFF.

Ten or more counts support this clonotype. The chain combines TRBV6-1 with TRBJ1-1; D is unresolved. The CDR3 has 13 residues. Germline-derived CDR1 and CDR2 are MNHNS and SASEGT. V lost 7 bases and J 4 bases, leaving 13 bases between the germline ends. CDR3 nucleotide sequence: TGTGCCAGCATCGCACCCTTTGGCACTGAAGCTTTCTTT. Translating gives CASIAPFGTEAFF.

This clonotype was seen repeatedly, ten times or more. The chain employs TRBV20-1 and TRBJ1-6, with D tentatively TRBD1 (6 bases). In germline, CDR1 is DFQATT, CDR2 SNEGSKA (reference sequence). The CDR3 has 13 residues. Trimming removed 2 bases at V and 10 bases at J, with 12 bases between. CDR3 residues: CSARKGEESPLHF. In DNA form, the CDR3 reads TGCAGTGCTAGAAAGGGGGAGGAGTCACCCCTCCACTTT.

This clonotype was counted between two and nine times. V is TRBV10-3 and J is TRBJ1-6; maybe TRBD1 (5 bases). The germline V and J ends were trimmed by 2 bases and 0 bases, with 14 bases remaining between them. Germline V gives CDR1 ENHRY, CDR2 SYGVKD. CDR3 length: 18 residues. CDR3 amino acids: CAISEKQGSSSYNSPLHF. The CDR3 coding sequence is TGTGCCATCAGTGAGAAGCAGGGCTCGAGCTCCTATAATTCACCCCTCCACTTT.

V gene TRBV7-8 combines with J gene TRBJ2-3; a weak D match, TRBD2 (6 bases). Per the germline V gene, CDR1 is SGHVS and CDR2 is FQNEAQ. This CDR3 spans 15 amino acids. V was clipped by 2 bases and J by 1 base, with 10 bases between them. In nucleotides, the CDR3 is TGTGCCAGCAGCTTAAGGGACTTCCGCACAGATACGCAGTATTTT. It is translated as CASSLRDFRTDTQYF.